Detailed here is one TCR beta chain. The antigen remains unidentified. This sample is part of a study of vaccination effects on CD4 cells after COVID-19. Assay used: immunoSEQ multiplex PCR; TCRdb lists only in-frame clones, some missing. The table lists over 65,000 clones, 70% to 80% of them singletons. The culture ran for roughly ten days, and then CD4+ T cells were isolated. The receptor comes from a human donor who received a COVID-19 vaccine. The starting material was CD4+ T cells from PBMCs cultured without peptide, obtained before COVID-19 vaccination.

In DNA, the CDR3 is TGTGCCAGTAGTATCGGCGGGGCTATAGGCACTGAAGCTTTCTTT. Its translation is CASSIGGAIGTEAFF. This chain joins TRBV19 and TRBJ1-1, with D possibly TRBD1 on 5 matching bases. In germline, CDR1 is LNHDA, CDR2 SQIVND (reference sequence). Trimming pared 3 bases from V and 4 bases from J, leaving 15 bases between. CDR3 length: 15 residues.